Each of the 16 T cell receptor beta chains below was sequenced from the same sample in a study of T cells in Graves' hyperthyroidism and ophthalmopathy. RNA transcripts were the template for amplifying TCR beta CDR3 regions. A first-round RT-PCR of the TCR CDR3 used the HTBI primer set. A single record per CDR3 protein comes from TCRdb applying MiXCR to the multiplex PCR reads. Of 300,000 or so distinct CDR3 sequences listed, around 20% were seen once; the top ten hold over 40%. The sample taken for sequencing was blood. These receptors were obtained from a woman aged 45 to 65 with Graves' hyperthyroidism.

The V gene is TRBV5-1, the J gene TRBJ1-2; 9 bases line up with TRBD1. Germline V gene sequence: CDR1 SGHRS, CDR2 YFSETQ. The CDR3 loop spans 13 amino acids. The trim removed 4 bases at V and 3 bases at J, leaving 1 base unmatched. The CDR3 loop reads CASSTGGDYGYTF. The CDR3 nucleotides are TGCGCCAGCAGCACAGGGGGCGACTATGGCTACACCTTC.

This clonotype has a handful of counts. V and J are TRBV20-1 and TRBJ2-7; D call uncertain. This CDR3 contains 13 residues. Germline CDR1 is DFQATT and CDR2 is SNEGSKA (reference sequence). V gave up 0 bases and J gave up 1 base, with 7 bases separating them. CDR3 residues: CSARDGQSYEQYF. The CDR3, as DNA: TGCAGTGCTAGAGATGGGCAATCCTACGAGCAGTACTTC.

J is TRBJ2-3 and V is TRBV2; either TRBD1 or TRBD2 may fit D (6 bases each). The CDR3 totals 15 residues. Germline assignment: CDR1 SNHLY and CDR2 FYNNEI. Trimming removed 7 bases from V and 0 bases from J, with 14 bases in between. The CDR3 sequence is CASTRDTYSTDTQYF. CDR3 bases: TGTGCCAGCACGCGGGACACCTATAGCACAGATACGCAGTATTTT.

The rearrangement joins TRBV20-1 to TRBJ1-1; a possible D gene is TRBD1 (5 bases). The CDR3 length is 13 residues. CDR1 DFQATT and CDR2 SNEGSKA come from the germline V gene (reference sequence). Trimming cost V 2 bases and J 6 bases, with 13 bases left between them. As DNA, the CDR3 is TGCAGTGCTAGACCCAAAGGGGTCCCTGAAGCTTTCTTT. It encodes CSARPKGVPEAFF.

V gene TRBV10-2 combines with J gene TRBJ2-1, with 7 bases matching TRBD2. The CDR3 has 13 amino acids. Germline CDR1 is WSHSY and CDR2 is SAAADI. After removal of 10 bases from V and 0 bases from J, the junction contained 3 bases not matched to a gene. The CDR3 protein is CATAGNSYNEQFF. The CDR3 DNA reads TGCGCCACAGCGGGGAACTCCTACAATGAGCAGTTCTTC.

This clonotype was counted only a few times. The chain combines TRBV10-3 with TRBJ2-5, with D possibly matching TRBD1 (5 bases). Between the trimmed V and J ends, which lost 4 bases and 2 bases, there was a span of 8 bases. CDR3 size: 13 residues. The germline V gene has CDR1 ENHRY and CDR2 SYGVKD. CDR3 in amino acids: CAISVRVQETQYF. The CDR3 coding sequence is TGTGCCATCAGTGTCAGGGTACAAGAGACCCAGTACTTC.

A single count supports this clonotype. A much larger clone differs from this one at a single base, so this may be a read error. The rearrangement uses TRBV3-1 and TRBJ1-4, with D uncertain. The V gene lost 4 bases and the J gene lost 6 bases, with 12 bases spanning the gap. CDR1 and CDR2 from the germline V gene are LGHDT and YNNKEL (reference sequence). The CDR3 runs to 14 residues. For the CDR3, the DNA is TGTGCCAGCAGCCTACAGCGGATGGATGAAAAACTGTTTTTT. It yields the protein CASSLQRMDEKLFF.

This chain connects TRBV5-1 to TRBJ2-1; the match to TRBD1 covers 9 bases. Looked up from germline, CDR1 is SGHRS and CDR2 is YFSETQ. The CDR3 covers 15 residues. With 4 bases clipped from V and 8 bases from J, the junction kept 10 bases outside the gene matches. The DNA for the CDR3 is TGCGCCAGCAGCGCGAACAGGGGGCGGTTTGATGAGCAGTTCTTC. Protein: CASSANRGRFDEQFF.

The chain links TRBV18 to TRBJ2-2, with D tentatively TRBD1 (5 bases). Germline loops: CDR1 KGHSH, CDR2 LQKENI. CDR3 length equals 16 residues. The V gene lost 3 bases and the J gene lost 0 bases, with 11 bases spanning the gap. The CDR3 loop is CASSPIGVANTGELFF. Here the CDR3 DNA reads TGTGCCAGCTCACCTATAGGGGTCGCGAACACCGGGGAGCTGTTTTTT.

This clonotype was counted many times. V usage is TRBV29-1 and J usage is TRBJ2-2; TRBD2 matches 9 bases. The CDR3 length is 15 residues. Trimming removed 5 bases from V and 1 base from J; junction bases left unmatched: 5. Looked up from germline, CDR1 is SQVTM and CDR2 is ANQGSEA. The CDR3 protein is CSVSISGGNTGELFF. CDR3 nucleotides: TGCAGCGTTTCTATTAGCGGGGGGAACACCGGGGAGCTGTTTTTT.

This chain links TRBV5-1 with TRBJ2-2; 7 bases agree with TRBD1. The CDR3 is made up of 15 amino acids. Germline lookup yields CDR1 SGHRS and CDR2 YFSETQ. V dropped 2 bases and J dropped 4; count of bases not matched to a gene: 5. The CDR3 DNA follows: TGCGCCAGCAGCTTAAACAGGGGCAGCACCGGGGAGCTGTTTTTT. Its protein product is CASSLNRGSTGELFF.

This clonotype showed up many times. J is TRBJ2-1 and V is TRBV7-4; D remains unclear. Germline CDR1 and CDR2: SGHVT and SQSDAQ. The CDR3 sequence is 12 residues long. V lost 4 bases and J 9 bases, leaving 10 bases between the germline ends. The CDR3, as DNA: TGTGCCAGCAGCTCGGCCCCGTTTGAGCAGTTCTTC. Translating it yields CASSSAPFEQFF.

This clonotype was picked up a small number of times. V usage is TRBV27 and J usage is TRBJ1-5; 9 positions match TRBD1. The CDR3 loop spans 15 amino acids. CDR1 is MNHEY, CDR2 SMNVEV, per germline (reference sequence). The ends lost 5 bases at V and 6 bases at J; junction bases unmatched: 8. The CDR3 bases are TGTGCCAGCAGTCCAACAGGGGGCCGTGGTCAGCCCCAGCATTTT. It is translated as CASSPTGGRGQPQHF.

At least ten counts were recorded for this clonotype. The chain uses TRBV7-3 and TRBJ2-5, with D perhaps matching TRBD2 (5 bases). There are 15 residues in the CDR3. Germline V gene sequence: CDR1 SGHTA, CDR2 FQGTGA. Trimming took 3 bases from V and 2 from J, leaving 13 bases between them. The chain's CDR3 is CASSFRGKRQETQYF. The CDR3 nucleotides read TGTGCCAGCAGCTTCCGAGGGAAGCGGCAAGAGACCCAGTACTTC.

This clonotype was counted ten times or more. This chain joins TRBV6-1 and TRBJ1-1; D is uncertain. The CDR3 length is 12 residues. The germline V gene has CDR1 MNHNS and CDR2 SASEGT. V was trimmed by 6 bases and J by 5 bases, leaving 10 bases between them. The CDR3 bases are TGTGCCAGCAGAGCGCCGGGAACTGAAGCTTTCTTT. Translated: CASRAPGTEAFF.

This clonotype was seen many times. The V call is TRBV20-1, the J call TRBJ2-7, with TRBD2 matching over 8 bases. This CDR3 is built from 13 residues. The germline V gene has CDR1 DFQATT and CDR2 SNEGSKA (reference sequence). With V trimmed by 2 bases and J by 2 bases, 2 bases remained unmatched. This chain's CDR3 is CSARTSGTYEQYF. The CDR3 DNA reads TGCAGTGCTAGAACTAGCGGTACCTACGAGCAGTACTTC.